The 17 T cell receptor beta chains given below trace back to one sample, sequenced in a study of T cell repertoires in cytomegalovirus infection. MiXCR, run by TCRdb on the reads, gives a single entry per CDR3 protein. Of about 260,000 distinct CDR3 sequences listed, around 13% are singletons. Sequencing was performed on PBMCs. The receptors here all came from a human donor in good health (CMV status not recorded). Some clones in this sample may be carry-over from other donors' samples.

This clonotype has just a few counts. In nucleotides, the CDR3 is TGTGCCAGCAGTTTAACCCCAATTAGTGGAAGTAGAAACATTCAGTACTTC. This gives the protein CASSLTPISGSRNIQYF. This chain connects TRBV28 to TRBJ2-4; D is ambiguous. Looked up from germline, CDR1 is MDHEN and CDR2 is SYDVKM. V lost 2 bases to trimming and J lost 6 bases, with 20 bases between them. This CDR3 comprises 17 residues.

The V gene is TRBV6-5, the J gene TRBJ2-1, with 14 bases that match TRBD2. V dropped 5 bases and J dropped 2; count of bases not matched to a gene: 11. The CDR3 consists of 19 residues. CDR1 is MNHEY and CDR2 is SVGAGI in the germline V gene. CDR3 sequence (DNA): TGTGCCAGCAGTATACGCGGGGGGGGACTAGCGGGGGCCTACAATGAGCAGTTCTTC. It translates to CASSIRGGGLAGAYNEQFF.

The sample holds many counts of this clonotype. The CDR3 region is CASRDYTWEGNEQFF. CDR3 nucleotides: TGTGCCAGCCGAGACTATACCTGGGAGGGGAATGAGCAGTTCTTC. The chain employs TRBV12-3 or TRBV12-4 and TRBJ2-1; 7 bases are a match to TRBD2. The CDR3 spans 15 residues. V shed 8 bases and J 7 bases; nucleotides not matched to a gene: 14.

CDR3 coding DNA: TGTGCCAGCAGTTACGATCGGGGTCGGACTGAAGCTTTCTTT. Amino acid sequence: CASSYDRGRTEAFF. This chain uses TRBV6-2 or TRBV6-3 with TRBJ1-1; D gene ambiguous. This CDR3 spans 14 amino acids. Germline CDR1 MNHEY, CDR2 SVGEGT. The V and J ends lost 2 bases and 5 bases respectively, with 12 bases between them.

This clonotype has at least ten counts. The rearrangement joins TRBV7-2 to TRBJ1-5; a possible D gene is TRBD1 (6 bases). CDR1 is SGHTA and CDR2 is FQGNSA in the germline V gene. V shed 0 bases and J shed 7 bases, with 13 bases lying between them. The CDR3 runs 15 residues. CDR3 nucleotide sequence: TGTGCCAGCAGCTTAGCTACAGGGATGGGACAGCCCCAGCATTTT. Translating gives CASSLATGMGQPQHF.

As to this clonotype: This likely comes from a read error, as the CDR3 has no conserved phenylalanine or tryptophan at its end. J is TRBJ2-5 and V is TRBV7-3; 9 nucleotides align to TRBD2. Germline CDR1 SGHTA, CDR2 FQGTGA. CDR3 length: 18 amino acids. V lost 2 bases to trimming and J lost 5 bases; unmatched junction nucleotides: 15. The CDR3 coding sequence is TGTGCCAGCAGCTTAGTGCCTCCTAGCGGGGCCCCCCGGGAGACCCAGTACTGC. Protein sequence: CASSLVPPSGAPRETQYC.

This clonotype was recorded a few times. The chain uses TRBV6-5 and TRBJ2-4; TRBD1 agrees at 9 bases. There are 17 residues in the CDR3. In germline, CDR1 is MNHEY, CDR2 SVGAGI. V lost 2 bases and J lost 3; bases outside the gene matches: 8. CDR3 sequence (DNA): TGTGCCAGCAGTTACAGAGGCACAGGGGGCAGCAAAAACATTCAGTACTTC. As protein: CASSYRGTGGSKNIQYF.

CDR3 DNA: TGCAGTGCCTCGATGACCACCTACGAGCAGTACTTC. Its protein is CSASMTTYEQYF. The chain carries TRBV20-1 and TRBJ2-7; D gene uncertain. CDR3 size: 12 residues. The V gene lost 6 bases and the J gene lost 2 bases, with 11 bases spanning the gap. Germline CDR1 is DFQATT and CDR2 is SNEGSKA (reference sequence).

This clonotype was seen a single time. It may be a read error: a sequence one base away is much more abundant. This rearrangement joins TRBV28 to TRBJ2-1; D is uncertain. The CDR3 extends over 13 amino acids. CDR1 is MDHEN and CDR2 is SYDVKM in the germline V gene. V dropped 6 bases and J dropped 4 bases, with 10 bases sitting between them. DNA for the CDR3: TGTGCCAGCAGATTACAGAGTTACAATGAGCAGTTCTTC. This sequence encodes CASRLQSYNEQFF.

The chain has TRBV12-3 or TRBV12-4 and TRBJ1-5; TRBD1 is a possible D gene (6 bases). The CDR3 length is 15 residues. With 6 bases removed from V and 0 bases from J, the gap between germline ends came to 12 bases. CDR3 residues: CASREDSHSNQPQHF. For the CDR3, the DNA is TGTGCCAGCAGAGAGGACAGCCATAGCAATCAGCCCCAGCATTTT.

This clonotype has ten or more counts. The CDR3: CSVEDLINGRAGRDTQYF. The DNA of the CDR3 is TGCAGCGTTGAAGATCTTATTAACGGGAGGGCCGGGAGAGATACGCAGTATTTT. The chain is built from TRBV29-1 and TRBJ2-3; 8 bases map to TRBD2. Germline CDR1 SQVTM, CDR2 ANQGSEA. Unmatched junction bases numbered 16, after V lost 0 bases and J lost 5 bases. The CDR3 has 18 residues.

This clonotype appeared many times. This chain connects TRBV7-2 to TRBJ2-1; 9 positions agree with TRBD1. V trimming: 5 bases; J trimming: 4 bases; junction bases outside the gene matches: 12. CDR1 SGHTA and CDR2 FQGNSA come from the germline V gene. The CDR3 sequence is 17 residues long. The CDR3 here is CASSPMFPGTGYNEQFF. The CDR3 nucleotides are TGTGCCAGCAGCCCGATGTTCCCCGGGACAGGGTACAATGAGCAGTTCTTC.

Many counts were recorded for this clonotype. V and J are TRBV25-1 and TRBJ2-1; 7 bases match TRBD1. The CDR3 spans 14 residues. V lost 4 bases to trimming and J lost 3 bases; unmatched junction nucleotides: 3. Germline loops: CDR1 MGHDK, CDR2 SYGVNS. Here the CDR3 DNA reads TGTGCCAGCAGTGTAGGGACAGACTACAATGAGCAGTTCTTC. This gives the protein CASSVGTDYNEQFF.

This clonotype was recorded at least ten times. V usage is TRBV7-8 and J usage is TRBJ2-5, with 8 bases aligning to TRBD2. Germline V lookup: CDR1 SGHVS, CDR2 FQNEAQ. This CDR3 is built from 16 residues. V lost 4 bases, J lost 5 bases, and 12 bases stayed unmatched. CDR3 nucleotides: TGTGCCAGCAGCTCGAGCGGGAGTACTCCGAGGGAGACCCAGTACTTC. It codes for CASSSSGSTPRETQYF.

There are many counts of this clonotype. The chain uses TRBV7-3 and TRBJ2-1; TRBD2 matches 9 bases. After removal of 5 bases from V and 7 bases from J, the junction contained 9 bases not matched to a gene. The CDR3 sequence is 15 residues long. The germline gives CDR1 SGHTA, CDR2 FQGTGA. The CDR3 sequence is CASSISGGWVNEQFF. The CDR3 DNA sequence: TGTGCCAGCAGCATTAGCGGGGGCTGGGTAAATGAGCAGTTCTTC.

The V and J genes are TRBV15 and TRBJ2-3; the D is unclear. From germline, CDR1 is LNHNV and CDR2 YYDKDF (reference sequence). Trimming cost V 8 bases and J 4 bases, with 13 bases left between them. This CDR3 has 13 residues. The chain's CDR3 is CATRSWSSDTQYF. As DNA, the CDR3 is TGTGCCACCCGTAGTTGGAGTTCAGATACGCAGTATTTT.

This clonotype was detected many times. The gene calls are TRBV12-3 or TRBV12-4 and TRBJ1-1, with TRBD1 matching 8 bases. CDR3 size: 14 residues. V was clipped by 3 bases and J by 4 bases; unmatched bases: 4. The CDR3 bases are TGTGCCAGCAGTTTTAGCGACAGGGGCACTGAAGCTTTCTTT. Protein: CASSFSDRGTEAFF.